A single sample gave rise to the 27 T cell receptor beta chains below, sequenced in a study of blood T cell repertoires in COVID-19. The assay was immunoSEQ multiplex PCR, and TCRdb's table has in-frame clones only and misses some. The sample consists of 150,000 to 200,000 clones, roughly 80% of them appearing once. The specimen was PBMCs or T cells enriched from blood (not recorded which). The origin of the receptors is a woman between 50 and 59 years old who had recovered from COVID-19.

The genes are TRBV28 and TRBJ1-1; TRBD1 might be the D (6 bases). Germline lookup yields CDR1 MDHEN and CDR2 SYDVKM. This CDR3 has 12 amino acids. Trimming left V 6 bases short and J 4 bases short, with 9 bases between. The CDR3 spells CASSPGVTEAFF. In nucleotides, the CDR3 is TGTGCCAGCAGCCCAGGGGTCACTGAAGCTTTCTTT.

This clone showed up just once. The V and J genes are TRBV5-5 and TRBJ1-2; D is possibly TRBD1 (5 bases). Germline V gene lookup returns CDR1 SGHKS and CDR2 YYEKEE (reference sequence). V lost 2 bases and J 4 bases, leaving 12 bases between the germline ends. CDR3 length equals 14 residues. The CDR3 is CASSFDPTAYGYTF. For the CDR3, the DNA is TGTGCCAGCAGCTTCGACCCGACAGCCTATGGCTACACCTTC.

This chain links TRBV5-1 with TRBJ2-4; D unclear. Trimming cost V 0 bases and J 2 bases, with 6 bases left between them. Germline values: CDR1 SGHRS, CDR2 YFSETQ. This CDR3 has 14 residues. Here the CDR3 reads CASSLGASKNIQYF. In DNA, the CDR3 is TGCGCCAGCAGCTTGGGGGCTTCCAAAAACATTCAGTACTTC.

The rearrangement uses TRBV27 and TRBJ2-7; a possible D gene is TRBD1 (5 bases). The germline gives CDR1 MNHEY, CDR2 SMNVEV (reference sequence). The CDR3 length is 17 residues. V was shortened by 4 bases and J by 0 bases, with 19 bases between the two germline ends. CDR3 in DNA: TGTGCCAGCAGTTCCCGATCCCGGACACGCCACTCCTACGAGCAGTACTTC. Its protein product is CASSSRSRTRHSYEQYF.

This clone has a count of ten or more. V usage is TRBV5-1 and J usage is TRBJ1-4; D is perhaps TRBD1 (5 bases). V lost 4 bases and J lost 8, with 15 bases in between. CDR1 and CDR2 (germline): SGHRS, YFSETQ. The CDR3 loop spans 14 amino acids. The CDR3 DNA reads as TGCGCCAGCAGCGGTGACAGCAACCGCGAAAAACTGTTTTTT. This encodes CASSGDSNREKLFF.

J is TRBJ2-3 and V is TRBV10-3; 9 bases agree with TRBD2. The germline V gene encodes CDR1 ENHRY and CDR2 SYGVKD. The CDR3 sequence is 15 residues long. Trimming at V came to 6 bases and at J to 4 bases, leaving 8 bases not matched to a gene. CDR3 loop: CAISAASGISDTQYF. The CDR3 bases are TGTGCCATCAGCGCCGCTAGCGGGATTTCAGATACGCAGTATTTT.

The gene calls are TRBV11-2 and TRBJ2-1; weak D call: TRBD2 (6 bases). The germline V and J ends were trimmed by 1 base and 6 bases, with 19 bases remaining between them. Germline assignment: CDR1 SGHAT and CDR2 FQNNGV. This CDR3 region has 17 residues. CDR3: CASSLAPTSHGANEQFF. CDR3 DNA sequence: TGTGCCAGCAGCTTAGCCCCGACTAGTCATGGGGCCAATGAGCAGTTCTTC.

The chain combines TRBV2 with TRBJ1-5; 8 bases map to TRBD1. Germline V gene data show CDR1 as SNHLY and CDR2 as FYNNEI. The CDR3 is made up of 14 amino acids. Trimming took 6 bases from V and 1 from J; bases not matched to a gene: 2. As DNA, the CDR3 is TGTGCCAGCAGGGACAGGGTGAGCAATCAGCCCCAGCATTTT. It specifies CASRDRVSNQPQHF.

The chain links TRBV7-2 to TRBJ1-4; TRBD1 agrees at 8 bases. V lost 5 bases, J lost 7 bases, and 9 bases stayed unmatched. This CDR3 region has 15 residues. Germline loops: CDR1 SGHTA, CDR2 FQGNSA. CDR3 region: CASSPQQGAREKLFF. Written as DNA, the CDR3 is TGTGCCAGCAGCCCACAGCAGGGGGCGCGTGAAAAACTGTTTTTT.

The chain has TRBV7-9 and TRBJ1-5; 9 positions agree with TRBD1. This CDR3 region has 13 residues. Looked up from germline, CDR1 is SEHNR and CDR2 is FQNEAQ (reference sequence). J lost 2 bases, V lost 11 bases, and 4 bases had no gene match. In DNA form, the CDR3 reads TGTGCCCCCAGGACAGGGGGCAATCAGCCCCAGCATTTT. Its translation: CAPRTGGNQPQHF.

This chain links TRBV7-3 with TRBJ2-7; no firm D call. There are 14 residues in the CDR3. V was pared by 3 bases and J by 1 base, with 10 bases between. The V gene's germline CDR1 is SGHTA and CDR2 FQGTGA. As DNA, the CDR3 is TGTGCCAGCAGCTTGGGCCCGCTATCCTACGAGCAGTACTTC. Translated, it gives CASSLGPLSYEQYF.

The chain links TRBV28 to TRBJ1-4, with TRBD1 matching over 7 bases. Germline CDR1 and CDR2: MDHEN and SYDVKM. The CDR3 spans 11 residues. J was trimmed by 11 bases and V by 5 bases; bases with no gene match: 2. The CDR3 here is CASSVQGKLFF. Here the CDR3 DNA reads TGTGCCAGCAGTGTACAGGGGAAACTGTTTTTT.

This rearrangement joins TRBV3-1 (or the pseudogene TRBV3-2) to TRBJ1-1, with no clear D. Per the germline V gene, CDR1 is LGHDT and CDR2 is YNNKEL (reference sequence). This CDR3 contains 14 residues. V was pared by 4 bases and J by 9 bases, with 18 bases between. CDR3 amino acids: CASSPAITGNKAFF. Written as DNA, the CDR3 is TGTGCCAGCAGCCCGGCGATTACCGGGAACAAAGCTTTCTTT.

This chain uses TRBV12-3 or TRBV12-4 with TRBJ2-7; 8 nucleotides line up with TRBD2. The CDR3 has 11 amino acids. The CDR3 DNA sequence: TGTGCAACCGGGACTAGCTACGAGCAGTACTTC. Its translation is CATGTSYEQYF.

The rearrangement joins TRBV27 to TRBJ2-7; a weak D match, TRBD1 (6 bases). The V gene lost 11 bases and the J gene lost 2 bases, with 19 bases spanning the gap. This CDR3 is 14 amino acids long. Germline CDR1 reads MNHEY; CDR2 reads SMNVEV (reference sequence). As DNA, the CDR3 is TGTGCCGGAACCATTACAGGGTTCCCCTACGAGCAGTACTTC. It translates to CAGTITGFPYEQYF.

This clone appeared a single time. V usage is TRBV5-5 and J usage is TRBJ2-5; D is ambiguous. This CDR3 spans 11 amino acids. CDR1 SGHKS and CDR2 YYEKEE come from the germline V gene (reference sequence). The germline V and J ends were trimmed by 7 bases and 4 bases, with 8 bases remaining between them. CDR3 sequence (DNA): TGTGCCAGCTCTGTTCTAGAGACCCAGTACTTC. It encodes CASSVLETQYF.

The chain links TRBV6-6 to TRBJ1-1, with D maybe TRBD1 (6 bases). The V and J ends lost 10 bases and 4 bases respectively, with 16 bases between them. The CDR3 is 13 residues long. Germline V gene data show CDR1 as MNHNY and CDR2 as SVGAGI (reference sequence). Written as DNA, the CDR3 is TGTGCCACCAGAACAGGGTCTGGCACTGAAGCTTTCTTT. Its protein product is CATRTGSGTEAFF.

This clone was picked up one time. V is TRBV28 and J is TRBJ1-4; D remains ambiguous. CDR1 is MDHEN and CDR2 is SYDVKM in the germline V gene. The CDR3 runs 16 residues. V lost 6 bases and J 2 bases, leaving 16 bases between the germline ends. This CDR3 is CASSPPGSATNEKLFF. CDR3 coding DNA: TGTGCCAGCAGCCCCCCGGGTTCGGCGACTAATGAAAAACTGTTTTTT.

The CDR3 coding sequence is TGTGCCAGCAGTTACGGCCCGCCGGGATACAGTTACGAGCAGTACTTC. It is translated as CASSYGPPGYSYEQYF. The V and J genes are TRBV6-2 or TRBV6-3 and TRBJ2-7; D might be TRBD2 (5 bases). The V end lost 2 bases, the J end lost 4 bases, and 18 bases lay between the germline ends. The germline V gene encodes CDR1 MNHEY and CDR2 SVGEGT. The CDR3 has 16 residues.

V is TRBV10-3 and J is TRBJ1-6; D remains ambiguous. CDR1 is ENHRY and CDR2 is SYGVKD in the germline V gene. The germline V and J ends were trimmed by 6 bases and 6 bases, with 6 bases remaining between them. The CDR3 consists of 12 residues. The CDR3 DNA reads TGTGCCATCAGCAACAGTAATTCACCCCTCCACTTT. This encodes CAISNSNSPLHF.

This clone was picked up one time. The chain is built from TRBV5-1 and TRBJ2-3, with D unresolved. Germline V gives CDR1 SGHRS, CDR2 YFSETQ. This CDR3 has 15 amino acids. V dropped 3 bases and J dropped 5 bases, with 16 bases sitting between them. CDR3 DNA sequence: TGCGCCAGCAGCTCGCCTGACCGGCCGGGAGATACGCAGTATTTT. As protein: CASSSPDRPGDTQYF.

The chain joins TRBV4-3 to TRBJ2-5; 9 bases align to TRBD2. Germline V gene sequence: CDR1 LGHNA, CDR2 YSLEER. Germline trimming cut 2 bases from V and 4 bases from J; bases unmatched to any gene: 5. The length of the CDR3 is 15 residues. CDR3 bases: TGCGCCAGCAGCCAACTTAGCGGGAGTGGAGAGACCCAGTACTTC. As protein: CASSQLSGSGETQYF.

This clone is a singleton in its sample. At the DNA level, this CDR3 is encoded by other sequences in the same sample as well. V is TRBV28 and J is TRBJ2-7, with D perhaps matching TRBD2 (5 bases). Germline V gene data show CDR1 as MDHEN and CDR2 as SYDVKM. This CDR3 spans 12 amino acids. The germline V and J ends were trimmed by 2 bases and 3 bases, with 5 bases remaining between them. The CDR3 is CASSLTSYEQYF. As DNA, the CDR3 is TGTGCCAGCAGTTTAACTAGCTACGAGCAGTACTTC.

The chain joins TRBV9 to TRBJ2-2; D is possibly TRBD2 (5 bases). With 4 bases removed from V and 0 bases from J, the gap between germline ends came to 7 bases. The CDR3 spans 14 residues. Germline-derived CDR1 and CDR2 are SGDLS and YYNGEE. This CDR3 is CASSRTPNTGELFF. The DNA of the CDR3 is TGTGCCAGCAGCCGGACTCCGAACACCGGGGAGCTGTTTTTT.

This clone was counted a few times. One end of the junction fails to match germline, which may point to a read error. The V call is TRBV6-5, the J call TRBJ2-5; D gene unclear. Germline V gene lookup returns CDR1 MNHEY and CDR2 SVGAGI. The CDR3 runs to 11 residues. The CDR3 DNA is TGTGCCAGCAGTGACTCGGCGACCCAGTACTTC. It is translated as CASSDSATQYF.

The V gene is TRBV28, the J gene TRBJ1-1, with TRBD1 matching 7 bases. CDR1 is MDHEN and CDR2 is SYDVKM in the germline V gene. The V segment lost 6 bases and the J segment 9 bases; nucleotides outside the gene matches: 13. The CDR3 spans 14 residues. CDR3 loop: CASSPGTVTIQAFF. The CDR3 bases are TGTGCCAGCAGCCCTGGGACAGTGACAATCCAAGCTTTCTTT.

This chain joins TRBV19 and TRBJ2-5, with a possible D match to TRBD2 (6 bases). CDR1 and CDR2 (germline): LNHDA, SQIVND (reference sequence). There are 15 residues in the CDR3. V lost 6 bases, J lost 6 bases, and 20 bases lay in between. The CDR3 region is CASRLSGSWLQTQYF. CDR3 sequence (DNA): TGTGCCAGTAGGCTTAGCGGTTCGTGGTTGCAGACCCAGTACTTC.